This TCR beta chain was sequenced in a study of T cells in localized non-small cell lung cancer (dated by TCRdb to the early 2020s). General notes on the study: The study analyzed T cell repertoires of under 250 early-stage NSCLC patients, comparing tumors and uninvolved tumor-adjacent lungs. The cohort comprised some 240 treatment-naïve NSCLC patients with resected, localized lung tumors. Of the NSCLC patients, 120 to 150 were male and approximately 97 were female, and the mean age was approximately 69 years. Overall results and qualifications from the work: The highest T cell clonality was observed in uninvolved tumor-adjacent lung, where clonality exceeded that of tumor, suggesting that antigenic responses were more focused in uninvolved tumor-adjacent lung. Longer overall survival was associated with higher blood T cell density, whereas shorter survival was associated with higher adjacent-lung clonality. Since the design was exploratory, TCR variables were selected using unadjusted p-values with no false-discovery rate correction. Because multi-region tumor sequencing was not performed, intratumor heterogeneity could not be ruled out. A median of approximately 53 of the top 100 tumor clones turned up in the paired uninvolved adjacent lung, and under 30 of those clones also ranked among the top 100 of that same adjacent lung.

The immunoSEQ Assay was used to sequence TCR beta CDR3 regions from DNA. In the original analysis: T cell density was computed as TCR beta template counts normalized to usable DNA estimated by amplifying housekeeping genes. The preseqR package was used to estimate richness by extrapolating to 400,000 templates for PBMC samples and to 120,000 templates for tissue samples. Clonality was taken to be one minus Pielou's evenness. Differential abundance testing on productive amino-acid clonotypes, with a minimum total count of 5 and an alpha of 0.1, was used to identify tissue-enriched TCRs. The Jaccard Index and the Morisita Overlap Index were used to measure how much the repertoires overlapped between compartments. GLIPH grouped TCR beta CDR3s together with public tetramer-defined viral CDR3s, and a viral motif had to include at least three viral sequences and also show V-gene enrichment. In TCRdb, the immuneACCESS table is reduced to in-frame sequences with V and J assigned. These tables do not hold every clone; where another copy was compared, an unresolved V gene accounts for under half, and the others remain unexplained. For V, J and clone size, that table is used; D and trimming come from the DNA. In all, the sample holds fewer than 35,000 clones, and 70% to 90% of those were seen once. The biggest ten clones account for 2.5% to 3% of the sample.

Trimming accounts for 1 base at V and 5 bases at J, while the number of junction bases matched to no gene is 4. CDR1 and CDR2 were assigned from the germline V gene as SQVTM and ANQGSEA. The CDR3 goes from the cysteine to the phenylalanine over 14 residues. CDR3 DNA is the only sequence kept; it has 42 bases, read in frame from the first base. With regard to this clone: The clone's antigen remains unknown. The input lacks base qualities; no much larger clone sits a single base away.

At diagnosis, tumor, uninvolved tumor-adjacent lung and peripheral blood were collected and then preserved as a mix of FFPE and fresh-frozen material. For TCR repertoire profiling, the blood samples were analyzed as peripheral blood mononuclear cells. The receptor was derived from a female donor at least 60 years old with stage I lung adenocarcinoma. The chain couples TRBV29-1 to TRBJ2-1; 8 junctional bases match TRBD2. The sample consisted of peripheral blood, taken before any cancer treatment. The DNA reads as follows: TGCAGCGTTGAAGGAGCGGGAGTGGACAATGAGCAGTTCTTC. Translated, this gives CSVEGAGVDNEQFF.